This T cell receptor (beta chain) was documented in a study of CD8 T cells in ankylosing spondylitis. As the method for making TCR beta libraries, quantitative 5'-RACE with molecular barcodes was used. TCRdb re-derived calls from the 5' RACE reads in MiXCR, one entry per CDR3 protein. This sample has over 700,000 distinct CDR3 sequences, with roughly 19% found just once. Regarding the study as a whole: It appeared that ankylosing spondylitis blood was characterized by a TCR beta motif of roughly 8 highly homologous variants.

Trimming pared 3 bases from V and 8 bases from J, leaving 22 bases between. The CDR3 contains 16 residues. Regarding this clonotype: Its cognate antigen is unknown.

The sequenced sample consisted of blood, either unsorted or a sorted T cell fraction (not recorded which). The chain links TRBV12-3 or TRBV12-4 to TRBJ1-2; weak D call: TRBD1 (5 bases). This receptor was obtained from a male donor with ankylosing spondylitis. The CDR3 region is CASSFAFVASQAGYTF. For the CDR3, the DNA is TGTGCCAGCAGTTTCGCCTTTGTTGCATCACAGGCGGGCTACACCTTC.